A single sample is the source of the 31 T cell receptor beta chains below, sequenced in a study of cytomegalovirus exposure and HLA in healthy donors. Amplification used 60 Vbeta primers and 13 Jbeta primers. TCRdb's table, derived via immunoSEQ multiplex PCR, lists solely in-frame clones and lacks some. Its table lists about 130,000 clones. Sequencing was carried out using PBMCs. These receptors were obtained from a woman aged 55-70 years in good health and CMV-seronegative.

In nucleotides, the CDR3 is TGTGCCAGCAGCTTAGTCTTTTCGGGGTTCACTGAAGCTTTCTTT. Amino acid sequence: CASSLVFSGFTEAFF. This chain joins TRBV7-2 and TRBJ1-1; D is unresolved. There are 15 residues in the CDR3. Germline V gene lookup returns CDR1 SGHTA and CDR2 FQGNSA. Trimming took 1 base from V and 4 from J, leaving 13 bases between them.

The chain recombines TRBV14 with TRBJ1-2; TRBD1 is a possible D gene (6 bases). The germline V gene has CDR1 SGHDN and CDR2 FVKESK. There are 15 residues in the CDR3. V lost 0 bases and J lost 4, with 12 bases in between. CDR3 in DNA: TGTGCCAGCAGCCAAGAGGACAGAATAGGCTATGGCTACACCTTC. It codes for CASSQEDRIGYGYTF. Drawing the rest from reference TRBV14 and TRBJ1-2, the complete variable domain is EAGVTQFPSHSVIEKGQTVTLRCDPISGHDNLYWYRRVMGKEIKFLLHFVKESKQDESGMPNNRFLAERTGGTYSTLKVQPAELEDSGVYFCASSQEDRIGYGYTFGSGTRLTVV.

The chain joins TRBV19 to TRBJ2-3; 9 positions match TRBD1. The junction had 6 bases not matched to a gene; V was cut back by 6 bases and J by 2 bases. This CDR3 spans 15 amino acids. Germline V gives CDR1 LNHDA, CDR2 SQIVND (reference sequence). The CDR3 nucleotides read TGTGCCAGTAGACGGACAGGGGACATCACAGATACGCAGTATTTT. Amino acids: CASRRTGDITDTQYF.

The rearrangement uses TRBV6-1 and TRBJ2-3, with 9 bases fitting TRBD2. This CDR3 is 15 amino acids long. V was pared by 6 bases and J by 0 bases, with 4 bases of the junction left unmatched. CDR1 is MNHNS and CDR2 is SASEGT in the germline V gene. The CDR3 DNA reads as TGTGCCAGCAGATTAGCGGGAGCTAGCACAGATACGCAGTATTTT. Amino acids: CASRLAGASTDTQYF.

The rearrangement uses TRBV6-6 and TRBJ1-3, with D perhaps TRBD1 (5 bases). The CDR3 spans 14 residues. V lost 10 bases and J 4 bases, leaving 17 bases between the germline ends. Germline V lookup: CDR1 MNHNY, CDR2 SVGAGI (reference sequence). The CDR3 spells CAIPARVWGNTIYF. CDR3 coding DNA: TGTGCCATCCCAGCCAGGGTGTGGGGAAACACCATATATTTT.

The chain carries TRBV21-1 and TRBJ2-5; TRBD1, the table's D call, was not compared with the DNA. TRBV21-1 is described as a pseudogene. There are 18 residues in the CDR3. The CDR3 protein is CASSKDGDRGQLKETQYF. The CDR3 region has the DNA TGTGCCAGCAGCAAAGACGGGGACAGGGGGCAACTTAAAGAGACCCAGTACTTC.

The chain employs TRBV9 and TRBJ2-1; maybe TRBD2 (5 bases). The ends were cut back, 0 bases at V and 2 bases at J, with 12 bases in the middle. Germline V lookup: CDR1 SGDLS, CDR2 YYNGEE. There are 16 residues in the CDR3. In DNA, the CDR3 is TGTGCCAGCAGCGTAGGGAGCGGCGGCCCCTACAATGAGCAGTTCTTC. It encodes CASSVGSGGPYNEQFF.

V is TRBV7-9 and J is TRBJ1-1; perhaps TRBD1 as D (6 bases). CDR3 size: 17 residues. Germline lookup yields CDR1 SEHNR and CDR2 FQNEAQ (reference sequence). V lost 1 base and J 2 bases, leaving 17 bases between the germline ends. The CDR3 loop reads CASSLDQGPLVNTEAFF. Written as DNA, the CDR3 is TGTGCCAGCAGCTTAGATCAGGGGCCGCTTGTCAACACTGAAGCTTTCTTT.

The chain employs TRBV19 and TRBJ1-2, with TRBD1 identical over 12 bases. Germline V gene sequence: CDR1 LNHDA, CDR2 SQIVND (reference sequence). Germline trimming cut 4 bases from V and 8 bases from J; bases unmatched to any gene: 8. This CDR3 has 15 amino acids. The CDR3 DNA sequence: TGTGCCAGTAGTACTCCGGGACAGGGGGCGCGGGGCTACACCTTC. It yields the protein CASSTPGQGARGYTF.

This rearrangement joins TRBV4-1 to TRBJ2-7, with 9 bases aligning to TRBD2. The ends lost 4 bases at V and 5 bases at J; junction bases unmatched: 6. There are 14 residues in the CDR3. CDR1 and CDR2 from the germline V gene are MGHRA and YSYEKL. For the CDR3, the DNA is TGCGCCAGCAGCCGTCAGCGGGGGGAAGACGAGCAGTACTTC. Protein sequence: CASSRQRGEDEQYF.

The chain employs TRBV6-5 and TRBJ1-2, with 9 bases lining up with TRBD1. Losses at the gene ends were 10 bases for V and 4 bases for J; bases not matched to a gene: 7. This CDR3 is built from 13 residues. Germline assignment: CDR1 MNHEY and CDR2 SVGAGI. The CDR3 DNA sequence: TGTGCCACCAAAACGACAGGGGGCTATGGCTACACCTTC. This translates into CATKTTGGYGYTF.

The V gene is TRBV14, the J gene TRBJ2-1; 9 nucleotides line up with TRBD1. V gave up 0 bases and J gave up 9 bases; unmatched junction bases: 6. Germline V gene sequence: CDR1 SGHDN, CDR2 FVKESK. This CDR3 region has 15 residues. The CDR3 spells CASSQDYRGRGEQFF. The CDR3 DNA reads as TGTGCCAGCAGCCAAGATTACAGGGGGCGGGGTGAGCAGTTCTTC.

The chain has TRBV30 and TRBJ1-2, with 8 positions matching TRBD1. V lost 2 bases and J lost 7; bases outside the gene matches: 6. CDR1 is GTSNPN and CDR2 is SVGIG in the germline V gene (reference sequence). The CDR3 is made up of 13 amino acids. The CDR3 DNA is TGTGCCTGGAGTTTAAACACAGGGGGTGGCTACACCTTC. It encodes CAWSLNTGGGYTF.

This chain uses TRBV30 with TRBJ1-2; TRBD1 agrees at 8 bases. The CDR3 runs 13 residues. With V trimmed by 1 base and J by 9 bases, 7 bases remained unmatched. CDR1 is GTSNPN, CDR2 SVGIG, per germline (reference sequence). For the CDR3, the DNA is TGTGCCTGGAGTGGGGCAGGGGGCCCTCGCTACACCTTC. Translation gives CAWSGAGGPRYTF.

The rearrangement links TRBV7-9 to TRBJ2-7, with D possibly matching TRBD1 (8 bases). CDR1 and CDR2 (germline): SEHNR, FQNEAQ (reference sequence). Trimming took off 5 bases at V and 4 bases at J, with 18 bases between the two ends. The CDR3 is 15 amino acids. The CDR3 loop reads CASSPGQGGRYEQYF. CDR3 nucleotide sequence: TGTGCCAGCAGCCCCGGACAGGGAGGGAGGTACGAGCAGTACTTC.

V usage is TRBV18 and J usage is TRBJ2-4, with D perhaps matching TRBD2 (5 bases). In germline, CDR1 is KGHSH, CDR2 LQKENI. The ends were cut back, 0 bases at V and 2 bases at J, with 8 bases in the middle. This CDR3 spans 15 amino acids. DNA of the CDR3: TGTGCCAGCTCACCACCCGGGGTAACCAAAAACATTCAGTACTTC. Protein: CASSPPGVTKNIQYF.

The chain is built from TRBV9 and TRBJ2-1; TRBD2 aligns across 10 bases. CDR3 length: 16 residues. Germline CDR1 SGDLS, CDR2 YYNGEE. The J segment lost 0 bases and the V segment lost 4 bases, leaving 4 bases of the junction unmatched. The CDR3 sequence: CASSPLAGGSYNEQFF. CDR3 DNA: TGTGCCAGCAGCCCCTTAGCGGGGGGCTCCTACAATGAGCAGTTCTTC.

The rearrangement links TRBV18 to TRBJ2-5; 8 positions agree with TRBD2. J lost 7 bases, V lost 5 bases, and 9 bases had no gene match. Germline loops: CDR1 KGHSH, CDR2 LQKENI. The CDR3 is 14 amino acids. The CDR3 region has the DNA TGTGCCAGCTCAACGAATAGCGGGATCGCGACCCAGTACTTC. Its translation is CASSTNSGIATQYF.

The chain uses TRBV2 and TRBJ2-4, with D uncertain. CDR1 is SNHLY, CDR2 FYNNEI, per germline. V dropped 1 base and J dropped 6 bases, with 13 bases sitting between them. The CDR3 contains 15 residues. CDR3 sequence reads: CASSEGTATLNIQYF. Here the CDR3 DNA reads TGTGCCAGCAGTGAAGGAACAGCTACTTTAAACATTCAGTACTTC.

CDR3 protein: CASRGTSGSTGELFF. CDR3 nucleotide sequence: TGCGCCAGCAGGGGGACTAGCGGATCCACCGGGGAGCTGTTTTTT. The J gene is TRBJ2-2, the V gene TRBV5-1; TRBD2 matches 11 bases. CDR1 and CDR2 from the germline V gene are SGHRS and YFSETQ. The V and J ends lost 5 bases and 4 bases, in that order; junction bases with no gene match: 4. The CDR3 has 15 amino acids.

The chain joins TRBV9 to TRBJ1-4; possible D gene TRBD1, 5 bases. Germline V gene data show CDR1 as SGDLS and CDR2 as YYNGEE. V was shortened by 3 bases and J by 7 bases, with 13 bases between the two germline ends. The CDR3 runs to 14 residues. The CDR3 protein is CASSGGGTGEKLFF. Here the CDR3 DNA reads TGTGCCAGCAGCGGGGGGGGAACGGGTGAAAAACTGTTTTTT.

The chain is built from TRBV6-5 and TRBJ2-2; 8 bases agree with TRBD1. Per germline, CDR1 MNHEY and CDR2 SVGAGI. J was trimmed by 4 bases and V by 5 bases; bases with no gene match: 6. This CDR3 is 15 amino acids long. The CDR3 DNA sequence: TGTGCCAGCAGTCCATCCACAGGGGGCACCGGGGAGCTGTTTTTT. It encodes CASSPSTGGTGELFF.

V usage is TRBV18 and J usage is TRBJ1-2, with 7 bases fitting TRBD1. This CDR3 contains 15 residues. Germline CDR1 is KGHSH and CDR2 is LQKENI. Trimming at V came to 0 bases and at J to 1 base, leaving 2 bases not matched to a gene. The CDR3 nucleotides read TGTGCCAGCTCACCACCGGGGACAGTTAACTATGGCTACACCTTC. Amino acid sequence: CASSPPGTVNYGYTF.

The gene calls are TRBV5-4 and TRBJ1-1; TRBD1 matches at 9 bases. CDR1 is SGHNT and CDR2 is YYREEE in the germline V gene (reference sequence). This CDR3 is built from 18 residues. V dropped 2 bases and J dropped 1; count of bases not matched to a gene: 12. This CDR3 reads CASSFRGQGRRKNTEAFF. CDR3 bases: TGTGCCAGCAGCTTTAGGGGACAGGGTAGGCGAAAGAACACTGAAGCTTTCTTT.

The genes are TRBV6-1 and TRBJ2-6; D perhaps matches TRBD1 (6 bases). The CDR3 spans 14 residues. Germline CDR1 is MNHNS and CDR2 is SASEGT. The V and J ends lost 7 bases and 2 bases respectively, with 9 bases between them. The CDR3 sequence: CASKNRAGANVLTF. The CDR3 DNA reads TGTGCCAGCAAGAACAGGGCTGGGGCCAACGTCCTGACTTTC.

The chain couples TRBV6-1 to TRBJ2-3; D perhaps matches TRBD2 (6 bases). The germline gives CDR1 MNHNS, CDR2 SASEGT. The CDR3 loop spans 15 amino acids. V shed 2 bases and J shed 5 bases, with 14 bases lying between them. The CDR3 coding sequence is TGTGCCAGCAGTGAACTGGTGGCGGGGATAGATACGCAGTATTTT. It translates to CASSELVAGIDTQYF.

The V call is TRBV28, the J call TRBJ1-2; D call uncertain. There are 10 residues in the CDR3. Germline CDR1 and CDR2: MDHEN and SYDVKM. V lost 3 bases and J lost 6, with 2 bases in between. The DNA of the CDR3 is TGTGCCAGCAGTTTTAATGGCTACACCTTC. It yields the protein CASSFNGYTF.

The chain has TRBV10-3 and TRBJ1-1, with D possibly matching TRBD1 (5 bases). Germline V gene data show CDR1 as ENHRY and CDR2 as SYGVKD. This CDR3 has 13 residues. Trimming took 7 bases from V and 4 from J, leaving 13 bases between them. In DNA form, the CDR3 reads TGTGCCATCACCCCGAACGGGGGCACTGAAGCTTTCTTT. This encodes CAITPNGGTEAFF.

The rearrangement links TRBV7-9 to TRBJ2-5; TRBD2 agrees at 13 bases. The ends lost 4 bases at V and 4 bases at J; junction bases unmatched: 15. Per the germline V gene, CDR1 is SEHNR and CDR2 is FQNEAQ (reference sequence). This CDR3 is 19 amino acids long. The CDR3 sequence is CASSSQRPQTSGGRETQYF. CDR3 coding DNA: TGTGCCAGCAGCTCCCAACGCCCACAGACTAGCGGGGGGCGAGAGACCCAGTACTTC.

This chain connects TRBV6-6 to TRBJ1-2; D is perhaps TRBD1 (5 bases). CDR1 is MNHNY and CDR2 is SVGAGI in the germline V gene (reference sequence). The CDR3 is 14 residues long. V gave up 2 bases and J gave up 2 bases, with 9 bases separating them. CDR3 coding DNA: TGTGCCAGCAGTTACCCGGGGGGGAACTATGGCTACACCTTC. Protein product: CASSYPGGNYGYTF.

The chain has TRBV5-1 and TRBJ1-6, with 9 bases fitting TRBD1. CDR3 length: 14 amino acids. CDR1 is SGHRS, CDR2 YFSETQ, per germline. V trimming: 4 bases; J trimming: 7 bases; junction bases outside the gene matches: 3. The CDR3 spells CASSQGQGNSPLHF. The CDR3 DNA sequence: TGCGCCAGCAGCCAGGGACAGGGAAATTCACCCCTCCACTTT.